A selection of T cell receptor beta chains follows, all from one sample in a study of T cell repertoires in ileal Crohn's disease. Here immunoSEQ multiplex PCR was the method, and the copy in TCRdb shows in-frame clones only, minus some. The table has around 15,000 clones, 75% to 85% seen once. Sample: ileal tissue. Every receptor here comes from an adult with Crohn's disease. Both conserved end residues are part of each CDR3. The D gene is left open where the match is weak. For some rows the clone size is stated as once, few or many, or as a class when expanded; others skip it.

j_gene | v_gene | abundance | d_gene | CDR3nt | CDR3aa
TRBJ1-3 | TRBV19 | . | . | TGTGCCAGTAGTATCCCAGGGAAGACTGGAAACACCATATATTTT | CASSIPGKTGNTIYF
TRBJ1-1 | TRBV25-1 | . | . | TGTGCCAGCAGTGATCGAGGTAGAAACACTGAAGCTTTCTTT | CASSDRGRNTEAFF
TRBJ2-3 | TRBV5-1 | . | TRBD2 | TGCGCCAGCAGCTTGGAGGGGCTAGCGGGAGGGCCGACAGATACGCAGTATTTT | CASSLEGLAGGPTDTQYF
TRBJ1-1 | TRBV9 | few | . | TGTGCCAGCAGCGTAGTGGGAGGTGGCACTGAAGCTTTCTTT | CASSVVGGGTEAFF
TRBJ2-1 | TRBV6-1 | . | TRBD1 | TGTGCCAGCAGTGAACTCGCACTGGGGACAGGGCGCAATGAGCAGTTCTTC | CASSELALGTGRNEQFF
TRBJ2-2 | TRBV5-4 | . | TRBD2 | TGTGCCAGCAGGACCGGCGGGAGTAGTGGGTACACCGGGGAGCTGTTTTTT | CASRTGGSSGYTGELFF
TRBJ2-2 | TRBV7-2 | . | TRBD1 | TGTGCCAGCAGCTTAGCCGGGACAGGGGTTAAGGGGGAGCTGTTTTTT | CASSLAGTGVKGELFF
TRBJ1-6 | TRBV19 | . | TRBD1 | TGTGCCAGTATCGGACAGGGGATCTTTTCACCCCTCCACTTT | CASIGQGIFSPLHF
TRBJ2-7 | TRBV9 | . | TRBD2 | TGTGCCAGCAGCGTATCGGGGGGGTTCTCCTACGAGCAGTACTTC | CASSVSGGFSYEQYF
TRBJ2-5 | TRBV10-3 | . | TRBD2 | TGTGCCATCAGTGATAGCGGGGGGGGAGAGACCCAGTACTTC | CAISDSGGGETQYF
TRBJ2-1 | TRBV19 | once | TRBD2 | TGTGCCAGTAGTATTCTTAGCGGGGGGGCGGCGGTCTTC | CASSILSGGAAVF
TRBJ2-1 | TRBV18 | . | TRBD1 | TGTGCCAGCTCACAGACCGGGACAGAACACAATGAGCAGTTCTTC | CASSQTGTEHNEQFF
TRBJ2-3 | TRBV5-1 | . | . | TGCGCCAGCAGCTCCTCGCAGGGGAGCACAGATACGCAGTATTTT | CASSSSQGSTDTQYF
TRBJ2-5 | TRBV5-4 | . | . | TGTGCCAGCAGCTTGGGGGGCCGGGTCCAAGAGACCCAGTACTTC | CASSLGGRVQETQYF
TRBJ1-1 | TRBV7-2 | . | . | TGTGCCAGCAGCCTAGGTCATAGGGGCGCTGAAGCTTTCTTT | CASSLGHRGAEAFF
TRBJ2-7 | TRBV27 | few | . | TGTGCCAGCAGTTTAGACGGGAAACACTACGAGCAGTACTTC | CASSLDGKHYEQYF
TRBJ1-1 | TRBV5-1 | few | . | TGCGCCAGCAGCTTGGATGGCAGGGTCGGGGGACTTGAAGCTTTCTTT | CASSLDGRVGGLEAFF
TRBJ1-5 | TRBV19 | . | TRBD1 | TGTGCCAGTCGCCGGGACAGCAATAGCAATCAGCCCCAGCATTTT | CASRRDSNSNQPQHF
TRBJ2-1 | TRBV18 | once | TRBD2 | TGTGCCAGCTCACCGGGCGGGGGGGCCGATGAGCAGTTCTTC | CASSPGGGADEQFF
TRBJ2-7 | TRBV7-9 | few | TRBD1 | TGTGCCAGCAGCTCCCGACAGGGGGCCTACGAGCAGTACTTC | CASSSRQGAYEQYF
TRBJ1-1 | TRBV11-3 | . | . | TGTGCCAGCAGCTTAGATCAAAGTCGGGTTGTAAACACTGAAGCTTTCTTT | CASSLDQSRVVNTEAFF
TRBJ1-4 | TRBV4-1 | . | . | TGCGCCAGCAGCCAAGGGGGCTATGAAAAACTGTTTTTT | CASSQGGYEKLFF
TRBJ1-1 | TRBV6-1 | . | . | TGTGCCAGCAGTGAACGGGGGTTAAACACTGAAGCTTTCTTT | CASSERGLNTEAFF
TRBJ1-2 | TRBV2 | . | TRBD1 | TGTGCCAGCAACCCGACAGGGGGCCCCTATGGCTACACCTTC | CASNPTGGPYGYTF
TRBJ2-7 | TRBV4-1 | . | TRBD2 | TGCGCCAGCAGCCAAGTTGTCGCGGGGGGCCCTAGGGAGCAGTACTTC | CASSQVVAGGPREQYF
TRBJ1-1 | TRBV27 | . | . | TGTGCCAGCAGTTTATCGGCGAGAGGGTACACTGAAGCTTTCTTT | CASSLSARGYTEAFF
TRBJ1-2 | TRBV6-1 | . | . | TGTGCCAGCAGTGATATGGGGGCCACACGGGCGCGAAGCTATGGCTACACCTTC | CASSDMGATRARSYGYTF
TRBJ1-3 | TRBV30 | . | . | TGTGCCTGGAGTTTGTCGAGCTCTGGAAACACCATATATTTT | CAWSLSSSGNTIYF
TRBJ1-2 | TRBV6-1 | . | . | TGTGCCAGCAGTGACTGGGAGGGCGACTATGGCTACACCTTC | CASSDWEGDYGYTF
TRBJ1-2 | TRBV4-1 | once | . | TGCGCCAGCAGCCAAGTAGACTACGTGGGCTACACCTTC | CASSQVDYVGYTF
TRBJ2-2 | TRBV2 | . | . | TGTGCCAGCAGTGAAGCTCCGGCCGGGGAGCTGTTTTTT | CASSEAPAGELFF
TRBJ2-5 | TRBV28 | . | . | TGTGCCAGCAGTCTCGACAGTGTTCAAGAGACCCAGTACTTC | CASSLDSVQETQYF
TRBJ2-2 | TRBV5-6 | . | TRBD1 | TGTGCCAGCAGCCGACAGGGGTCCAACACCGGGGAGCTGTTTTTT | CASSRQGSNTGELFF
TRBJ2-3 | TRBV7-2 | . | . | TGTGCCAGCAGTCCCCCCGGGACAATAAACACAGATACGCAGTATTTT | CASSPPGTINTDTQYF
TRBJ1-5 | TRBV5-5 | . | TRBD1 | TGTGCCAGCAGCCTAAGGACAGGCTTGAATCAGCCCCAGCATTTT | CASSLRTGLNQPQHF
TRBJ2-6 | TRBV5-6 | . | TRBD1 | TGTGCCAGCAGCTATTCGACAGGGGGCTCCGGGGCCAACGTCCTGACTTTC | CASSYSTGGSGANVLTF
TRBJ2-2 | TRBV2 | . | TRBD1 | TGTGCCAGCAGTGGGGACAGGGGAGGCGGGGAGCTGTTTTTT | CASSGDRGGGELFF
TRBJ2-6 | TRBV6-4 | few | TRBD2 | TGTGCCAGCAGTGACTCGGGGGAGGGGTTCTCTGGGGCCAACGTCCTGACTTTC | CASSDSGEGFSGANVLTF
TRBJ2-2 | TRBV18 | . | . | TGTGCCAGCTCACCCCGGGAGAGGACCCCCGGGGAGCTGTTTTTT | CASSPRERTPGELFF
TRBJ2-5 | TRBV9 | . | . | TGTGCCAGCAGCGTCTCAGGGGAAGGGGCCCAGTACTTC | CASSVSGEGAQYF
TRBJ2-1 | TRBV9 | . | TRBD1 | TGTGCCAGCAGCGTAGCCCCGGGACAGCTCGGTTGGGAGCAGTTCTTC | CASSVAPGQLGWEQFF
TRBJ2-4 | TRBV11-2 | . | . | TGTGCCAGCAGCTTTGGAGTGGTGAACATTCAGTACTTC | CASSFGVVNIQYF
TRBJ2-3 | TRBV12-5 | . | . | TGTGCCAGTGGTTTGATGGGCCCCGATACGCAGTATTTT | CASGLMGPDTQYF
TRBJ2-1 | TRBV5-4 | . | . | TGTGCCAGCAGCTCCCGGGACACGGGGTCGCATGAGCAGTTCTTC | CASSSRDTGSHEQFF
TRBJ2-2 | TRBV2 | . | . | TGTGCCAGCAGTGAAATTAGCGCGGACACCGGGGAGCTGTTTTTT | CASSEISADTGELFF
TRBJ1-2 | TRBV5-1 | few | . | TGCGCCAGCAGCTTGGACGGCAGCGCTGGTGGCTACACCTTC | CASSLDGSAGGYTF
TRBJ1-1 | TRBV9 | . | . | TGTGCCAGCAGCCCTACGGGGTACACTGAAGCTTTCTTT | CASSPTGYTEAFF
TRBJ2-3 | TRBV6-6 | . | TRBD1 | TGTGCCAGCACCCTTAGGTCAGGGGGCGGAGATACGCAGTATTTT | CASTLRSGGGDTQYF
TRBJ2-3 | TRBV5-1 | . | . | TGCGCCAGCAGCTTGAATTTGCAGACAGATACGCAGTATTTT | CASSLNLQTDTQYF
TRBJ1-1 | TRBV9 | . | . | TGTGCCAGCAGCGCAACAGGTAACACTGAAGCTTTCTTT | CASSATGNTEAFF
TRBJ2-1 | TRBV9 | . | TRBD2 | TGTGCCAGCAGCGACCTCGGGGGGAGCAATGAGCAGTTCTTC | CASSDLGGSNEQFF
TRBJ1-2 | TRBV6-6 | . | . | TGTGCCAGCAGTTACTCGAGTGAGGGCGGCGGCGATGGCTACACCTTC | CASSYSSEGGGDGYTF
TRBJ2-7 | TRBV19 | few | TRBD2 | TGTGCCAGTAGTTGGGGACTAGCGGGGTCCGAGCAGTACTTC | CASSWGLAGSEQYF
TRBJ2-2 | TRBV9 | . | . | TGTGCCAGCAGCGTAGCCCCGACAGGCCGGACCGGGGAGCTGTTTTTT | CASSVAPTGRTGELFF
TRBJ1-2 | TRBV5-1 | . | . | TGCGCCAGCAGCTTGGTGGCAGGTCCCTCTAACTATGGCTACACCTTC | CASSLVAGPSNYGYTF